Shown below are 16 T cell receptor beta chains from a single sample sequenced in a study of regulatory T cells in long-lasting Graves disease. Time point in this sample: newly diagnosed GD, antithyroid drugs for less than 3 months. RNA isolated from PBMCs was used to make the TCR library. The authors built TCR beta libraries using iRepertoire HTBI primers and Arm-PCR of CDR3 regions. Using its own MiXCR run on the multiplex PCR reads, TCRdb lists one record per CDR3 protein. The sample shows hundreds of thousands of distinct CDR3 sequences, 15% to 20% of them seen only once. A further study also used this sample, focusing on T cells in Graves' hyperthyroidism and ophthalmopathy.

This specimen was peripheral blood mononuclear cells (PBMCs), taken at new diagnosis, from a patient treated with antithyroid drugs. All receptors come from a woman aged 35-60 years with Graves disease.

This clonotype showed up just a few times. V gene TRBV4-1 combines with J gene TRBJ1-1; D gene ambiguous. The V end was cut by 1 base, the J end by 4 bases, with 13 bases between. Germline assignment: CDR1 MGHRA and CDR2 YSYEKL. The CDR3 consists of 15 residues. CDR3 coding DNA: TGCGCCAGCAGCCAAGTAGGACGATCCAGCACTGAAGCTTTCTTT. It yields the protein CASSQVGRSSTEAFF.

This clonotype appeared many times. Written as DNA, the CDR3 is TGTGCCAGCAGCGCCTCGGGACAGGGGACGTTGTATGGCTACACCTTC. Translated, it gives CASSASGQGTLYGYTF. The chain has TRBV2 and TRBJ1-2; 10 nucleotides match TRBD1. Germline CDR1 SNHLY, CDR2 FYNNEI. After removal of 6 bases from V and 5 bases from J, the junction contained 12 bases not matched to a gene. The CDR3 contains 16 residues.

This clonotype was detected a few times. The junction differs from germline at one of its ends, possibly a read error. The genes are TRBV6-5 and TRBJ2-7; D is unresolved. CDR1 is MNHEY and CDR2 is SVGAGI in the germline V gene. The CDR3 is made up of 13 amino acids. CDR3 amino acids: CASSYSRRQEGNF. The CDR3 nucleotides are TGTGCCAGCAGTTACTCGCGGCGGCAGGAAGGCAACTTC.

This clonotype was observed at least ten times. The rearrangement links TRBV6-5 to TRBJ2-7; no clear D gene. CDR1 is MNHEY, CDR2 SVGAGI, per germline. V gave up 0 bases and J gave up 2 bases, with 5 bases separating them. The CDR3 spans 13 residues. The DNA of the CDR3 is TGTGCCAGCAGTTACTCGTCCGCCTACGAGCAGTACTTC. It translates to CASSYSSAYEQYF.

This clonotype has just a few counts. CDR3 loop: CASSLARQGNGNEQFF. CDR3 bases: TGTGCCAGCAGTTTAGCGCGACAGGGGAACGGGAATGAGCAGTTCTTC. The chain employs TRBV12-3 or TRBV12-4 and TRBJ2-1, with TRBD1 identical over 8 bases. The length of the CDR3 is 16 residues. The V gene end was trimmed by 0 bases and the J gene end by 7 bases; junction bases not matched to a gene: 8.

Details on this clonotype: A much larger clone differs by one base, so this may be a read error. The chain employs TRBV5-1 and TRBJ1-2; D gene unclear. This CDR3 region has 13 residues. Germline CDR1 and CDR2: SGHRS and YFSETQ. The V gene lost 3 bases and the J gene lost 4 bases, with 10 bases spanning the gap. The DNA for the CDR3 is TGCGCCAGCAGCTCGGACGCCTCCTATGGCTACACCTTC. It specifies CASSSDASYGYTF.

This clonotype was observed a few times. The V gene is TRBV29-1, the J gene TRBJ1-2; no firm D call. V lost 6 bases and J lost 5, with 7 bases in between. Germline assignment: CDR1 SQVTM and CDR2 ANQGSEA. This CDR3 spans 10 amino acids. In DNA form, the CDR3 reads TGCAGCGTCTTAGCATATGGCTACACCTTC. Protein sequence: CSVLAYGYTF.

The chain carries TRBV20-1 and TRBJ1-2; D remains unclear. Looked up from germline, CDR1 is DFQATT and CDR2 is SNEGSKA (reference sequence). The CDR3 covers 13 residues. The ends were cut back, 0 bases at V and 6 bases at J, with 11 bases in the middle. The CDR3 DNA is TGCAGTGCTAGAGATCTGGTGGCGGATGGCTACACCTTC. Its translation: CSARDLVADGYTF.

This clonotype appeared many times. This chain uses TRBV5-1 with TRBJ1-1; TRBD1 is a possible D gene (6 bases). V lost 0 bases and J lost 3, with 15 bases in between. CDR1 is SGHRS, CDR2 YFSETQ, per germline. This CDR3 has 16 residues. CDR3 protein: CASSLENQGWDTEAFF. CDR3 in DNA: TGCGCCAGCAGCTTGGAGAATCAGGGGTGGGACACTGAAGCTTTCTTT.

In this sample, this clonotype turned up many times. V usage is TRBV24-1 and J usage is TRBJ1-5, with D possibly TRBD1 on 5 matching bases. Germline assignment: CDR1 KGHDR and CDR2 SFDVKD. CDR3 length: 13 amino acids. The CDR3 region is CGVPGMSNQPQHF. CDR3 nucleotides: TGTGGAGTCCCAGGGATGAGCAATCAGCCCCAGCATTTT.

A few counts support this clonotype. The V and J genes are TRBV5-1 and TRBJ1-1; D unresolved. This CDR3 spans 16 amino acids. CDR1 SGHRS and CDR2 YFSETQ come from the germline V gene. Trimming cost V 3 bases and J 1 base, with 16 bases left between them. CDR3 amino acids: CASSSADISGNTEAFF. The CDR3 DNA reads as TGCGCCAGCAGCTCCGCTGACATTTCCGGGAACACTGAAGCTTTCTTT. The variable domain in full, with the rest retrieved from reference TRBV5-1 and TRBJ1-1, is KAGVTQTPRYLIKTRGQQVTLSCSPISGHRSVSWYQQTPGQGLQFLFEYFSETQRNKGNFPGRFSGRQFSNSRSEMNVSTLELGDSALYLCASSSADISGNTEAFFGQGTRLTVV.

In its sample, this clonotype was seen many times. V usage is TRBV27 and J usage is TRBJ2-1, with 9 bases aligning to TRBD2. Germline V lookup: CDR1 MNHEY, CDR2 SMNVEV (reference sequence). There are 15 residues in the CDR3. V trimming: 6 bases; J trimming: 2 bases; junction bases outside the gene matches: 5. The CDR3 DNA reads as TGTGCCAGCAGGACCCAGCGGGGGGCCTACAATGAGCAGTTCTTC. Residues: CASRTQRGAYNEQFF.

This clonotype appeared many times. A much larger clone differs by one base, so this may be a read error. The chain combines TRBV2 with TRBJ1-1; the D is unclear. CDR3 length: 11 amino acids. V was clipped by 6 bases and J by 2 bases, with 4 bases between them. Looked up from germline, CDR1 is SNHLY and CDR2 is FYNNEI. DNA for the CDR3: TGTGCCAGCAGGGACAACACTGAAGCTTTCTTT. It specifies CASRDNTEAFF.

This clonotype was counted many times. V gene TRBV3-1 combines with J gene TRBJ1-5; D call uncertain. From germline, CDR1 is LGHDT and CDR2 YNNKEL (reference sequence). Deletions cut 3 bases from V and 3 bases from J, with 9 bases between. The CDR3 consists of 14 residues. Here the CDR3 reads CASSHRQANQPQHF. The CDR3, as DNA: TGTGCCAGCAGCCACCGGCAGGCCAATCAGCCCCAGCATTTT. Supplemented by reference TRBV3-1 and TRBJ1-5, the full variable domain reads DTAVSQTPKYLVTQMGNDKSIKCEQNLGHDTMYWYKQDSKKFLKIMFSYNNKELIINETVPNRFSPKSPDKAHLNLHINSLELGDSAVYFCASSHRQANQPQHFGDGTRLSIL.

A word on this clonotype: Sequence at one end of the junction differs from germline and may be a read error. CDR3 sequence: CASSLAGSNNEQFF. CDR3 sequence (DNA): TGTGCCAGCAGCTTGGCCGGCTCCAACAATGAGCAGTTCTTC. The V call is TRBV5-4, the J call TRBJ2-1; D unresolved. Germline-derived CDR1 and CDR2 are SGHNT and YYREEE (reference sequence). The CDR3 loop spans 14 amino acids.

Ten or more counts support this clonotype. CDR3: CASSEFSNQPQHF. The CDR3 DNA follows: TGTGCCAGCAGTGAGTTTAGCAATCAGCCCCAGCATTTT. The chain uses TRBV6-1 and TRBJ1-5; the D is unclear. Germline V gene sequence: CDR1 MNHNS, CDR2 SASEGT. The CDR3 totals 13 residues. The V end lost 3 bases, the J end lost 0 bases, and 3 bases lay between the germline ends.